This passage covers 19 T cell receptor beta chains from one sample sequenced in a study of low-dose radiotherapy and immunotherapy resistance in tumors. The time point here: before trial treatment. TRAV- and TRBV-specific primers primed first-strand cDNA, covering alpha and beta chains. With a constant-region primer and a V-primer adapter, TCRs were subjected to roughly 18 PCR cycles of amplification. Each CDR3 protein gets one entry after TCRdb re-called the reads with MiXCR. This table holds 54,000 or so distinct CDR3 sequences, 20% to 25% found once. Sequenced here: PBMCs, sampled before treatment. Receptor source: a male donor with prostate cancer.

This clonotype was observed many times. J is TRBJ1-5 and V is TRBV5-1, with 9 bases matching TRBD1. This CDR3 has 14 amino acids. Germline CDR1 SGHRS, CDR2 YFSETQ. V trimming: 8 bases; J trimming: 4 bases; junction bases outside the gene matches: 7. CDR3: CASSMGTGNQPQHF. In nucleotides, the CDR3 is TGCGCCAGTTCGATGGGGACAGGGAATCAGCCCCAGCATTTT. The whole variable domain, remainder taken from reference TRBV5-1 and TRBJ1-5, is KAGVTQTPRYLIKTRGQQVTLSCSPISGHRSVSWYQQTPGQGLQFLFEYFSETQRNKGNFPGRFSGRQFSNSRSEMNVSTLELGDSALYLCASSMGTGNQPQHFGDGTRLSIL.

The table lists this clonotype with many counts. This chain connects TRBV28 to TRBJ2-1, with D maybe TRBD2 (5 bases). The CDR3 length is 14 residues. Germline-derived CDR1 and CDR2 are MDHEN and SYDVKM. V was cut by 6 bases and J by 7 bases, with 16 bases left in between. CDR3: CASRIELVPNEQFF. DNA for the CDR3: TGTGCCAGCAGAATTGAACTAGTTCCGAATGAGCAGTTCTTC.

V gene TRBV27 combines with J gene TRBJ1-5; D unclear. CDR1 is MNHEY, CDR2 SMNVEV, per germline (reference sequence). This CDR3 is built from 13 residues. V was trimmed by 5 bases and J by 7 bases, leaving 12 bases between them. The CDR3 bases are TGTGCCAGCAGTGACGGCGAGGGACAGCCCCAGCATTTT. Translating gives CASSDGEGQPQHF.

At least ten counts were recorded for this clonotype. The rearrangement links TRBV6-6 to TRBJ2-2, with TRBD2 as a possible D gene (5 bases). The ends were cut back, 6 bases at V and 1 base at J, with 12 bases in the middle. CDR1 and CDR2 from the germline V gene are MNHNY and SVGAGI (reference sequence). The CDR3 is 15 residues long. The CDR3 DNA follows: TGTGCCAGCAGCCAACTAGTTGTGAACACCGGGGAGCTGTTTTTT. Protein product: CASSQLVVNTGELFF.

Ten or more counts support this clonotype. V is TRBV28 and J is TRBJ1-1; D unresolved. With 2 bases removed from V and 1 base from J, the gap between germline ends came to 8 bases. The CDR3 is made up of 14 amino acids. Germline loops: CDR1 MDHEN, CDR2 SYDVKM. In DNA, the CDR3 is TGTGCCAGCAGTTTAGGACGGGGGAACACTGAAGCTTTCTTT. Amino acids: CASSLGRGNTEAFF.

This clonotype was picked up many times. This chain connects TRBV5-1 to TRBJ2-6, with D possibly TRBD1 on 7 matching bases. The CDR3 runs to 16 residues. V was clipped by 4 bases and J by 0 bases, with 11 bases between them. CDR1 and CDR2 from the germline V gene are SGHRS and YFSETQ. The DNA of the CDR3 is TGCGCCAGCAGCCCGGGGGACAGCTCTGGGGCCAACGTCCTGACTTTC. Its protein product is CASSPGDSSGANVLTF.

This clonotype was recorded once. A much larger clone lies one base from this, so it may be a read error. The CDR3 loop reads CSARMGLGRTDEQYF. The CDR3 DNA follows: TGCAGTGCCCGGATGGGCCTGGGACGTACCGACGAGCAGTACTTC. V is TRBV20-1 and J is TRBJ2-7; tentatively, D is TRBD1 or TRBD2 (5 bases each). CDR1 and CDR2 from the germline V gene are DFQATT and SNEGSKA (reference sequence). This CDR3 spans 15 amino acids. The germline V and J ends were trimmed by 6 bases and 5 bases, with 23 bases remaining between them.

This clonotype came up a few times. The V gene is TRBV6-6, the J gene TRBJ2-7; TRBD1 agrees at 11 bases. This CDR3 contains 15 residues. J lost 4 bases, V lost 4 bases, and 6 bases had no gene match. Germline V CDR1 and CDR2: MNHNY, SVGAGI (reference sequence). CDR3 loop: CASSSTGTGGYEQYF. CDR3 coding DNA: TGTGCCAGCAGTTCTACCGGGACAGGGGGATACGAGCAGTACTTC.

The J gene is TRBJ2-7, the V gene TRBV20-1; the match to TRBD1 covers 9 bases. With V trimmed by 7 bases and J by 2 bases, 6 bases remained unmatched. Germline V gene data show CDR1 as DFQATT and CDR2 as SNEGSKA (reference sequence). CDR3 length: 13 amino acids. The CDR3 sequence: CSVEGQGPYEQYF. CDR3 bases: TGCAGTGTGGAGGGACAGGGCCCCTACGAGCAGTACTTC.

The chain is built from TRBV20-1 and TRBJ2-7; D ambiguous. The V end was cut by 4 bases, the J end by 1 base, with 8 bases between. The germline V gene has CDR1 DFQATT and CDR2 SNEGSKA (reference sequence). CDR3 length equals 12 residues. In DNA, the CDR3 is TGCAGTGCTACCGACAAATCCTACGAGCAGTACTTC. It translates to CSATDKSYEQYF.

This clonotype occurred many times. The V gene is TRBV7-2, the J gene TRBJ2-1; 7 bases fit TRBD1. Trimming removed 5 bases from V and 0 bases from J; junction bases left unmatched: 1. Germline CDR1 SGHTA, CDR2 FQGNSA. The CDR3 length is 14 residues. For the CDR3, the DNA is TGTGCCAGCAGCAACAGGGGCTCCTACAATGAGCAGTTCTTC. It yields the protein CASSNRGSYNEQFF.

The chain uses TRBV29-1 and TRBJ1-1; 7 bases map to TRBD1. The CDR3 has 14 amino acids. The J segment lost 4 bases and the V segment lost 6 bases, leaving 11 bases of the junction unmatched. Germline CDR1 SQVTM, CDR2 ANQGSEA. This CDR3 is CSVDLGGIGTEAFF. For the CDR3, the DNA is TGCAGCGTAGATTTAGGGGGCATCGGCACTGAAGCTTTCTTT.

As regards this clonotype: Only one base separates this from a far larger clonotype, so it likely reflects a read error. The V call is TRBV6-1, the J call TRBJ1-1; TRBD1 is a possible D gene (6 bases). Germline lookup yields CDR1 MNHNS and CDR2 SASEGT. CDR3 length: 14 residues. The CDR3 region has the DNA TGTGCCAGCAGTCCAGCTCAGGGGAACATTGAAGCTTTCTTT. This sequence encodes CASSPAQGNIEAFF.

The sample holds many counts of this clonotype. This chain connects TRBV5-1 to TRBJ2-3; D could derive from TRBD1 or TRBD2 (5 bases each). V was clipped by 1 base and J by 1 base, with 7 bases between them. Germline V gene sequence: CDR1 SGHRS, CDR2 YFSETQ. The CDR3 covers 14 residues. DNA of the CDR3: TGCGCCAGCAGCTTGCGAGGGGGCACAGATACGCAGTATTTT. Translation: CASSLRGGTDTQYF.

This clonotype has just a few counts. The CDR3 here is CASSLSAGEAFF. DNA of the CDR3: TGTGCCAGCAGTTTATCTGCAGGTGAAGCTTTCTTT. The genes are TRBV27 and TRBJ1-1, with no clear D. Germline V gene data show CDR1 as MNHEY and CDR2 as SMNVEV (reference sequence). The germline V and J ends were trimmed by 0 bases and 7 bases, with 6 bases remaining between them. The CDR3 spans 12 residues.

This clonotype was seen ten or more times. The rearrangement links TRBV6-6 to TRBJ2-2; D gene uncertain. The CDR3 has 13 amino acids. The V gene lost 10 bases and the J gene lost 7 bases, with 16 bases spanning the gap. Germline V gives CDR1 MNHNY, CDR2 SVGAGI (reference sequence). In nucleotides, the CDR3 is TGTGCCACTTCGGGCCCCGGGTTCGGGGAGCTGTTTTTT. It specifies CATSGPGFGELFF.

Turning to this clonotype: With a far larger clone one base away, a read error is the likely cause. The V call is TRBV5-1, the J call TRBJ2-5; TRBD2 aligns across 9 bases. The CDR3 consists of 16 residues. After removal of 4 bases from V and 11 bases from J, the junction contained 18 bases not matched to a gene. CDR1 is SGHRS and CDR2 is YFSETQ in the germline V gene. This CDR3 is CASSASGTSSYNEQYF. As DNA, the CDR3 is TGCGCCAGCAGCGCCTCCGGGACTAGCAGCTACAATGAGCAGTACTTC.

This clonotype was observed at least ten times. CDR3 in amino acids: CASTDTGNTGELFF. For the CDR3, the DNA is TGCGCCAGCACCGACACGGGAAACACCGGGGAGCTGTTTTTT. The chain couples TRBV5-1 to TRBJ2-2; weak D call: TRBD2 (5 bases). CDR1 SGHRS and CDR2 YFSETQ come from the germline V gene. V lost 6 bases, J lost 2 bases, and 11 bases lay in between. The length of the CDR3 is 14 residues.

This clonotype was recorded at least ten times. The chain uses TRBV10-3 and TRBJ1-4; 7 bases fit TRBD1. Germline CDR1 ENHRY, CDR2 SYGVKD. Trimming at V came to 4 bases and at J to 4 bases, leaving 3 bases not matched to a gene. This CDR3 contains 14 residues. In DNA form, the CDR3 reads TGTGCCATCAGTGGGGACAGTCTTAATGAAAAACTGTTTTTT. It yields the protein CAISGDSLNEKLFF.